The source of this TCR beta chain is a study of blood T cell repertoires in COVID-19. Study background: Material from acute and convalescent COVID-19 was sourced from the United States, Italy and Spain.

The Seattle patients, enrolled during active infection, were followed longitudinally. Original methodology: It was from reference gene primer amplification that nucleated cell counts were estimated. Here immunoSEQ multiplex PCR was the method, and the copy in TCRdb shows in-frame clones only, minus some. That table gives V, J and clone size, and the DNA gave D and trimming. In the table there are 68,000 or so clones, approximately 90% of which are singletons. The CDR3 extends over 19 amino acids. Germline CDR1 reads ENHRY; CDR2 reads SYGVKD. V shed 4 bases and J 0 bases; nucleotides not matched to a gene: 12.

The sequenced material came from peripheral blood. This receptor was obtained from a woman aged 45-59 years with COVID-19, enrolled during active disease. The V gene is TRBV10-3, the J gene TRBJ2-1; 10 nucleotides align to TRBD2. CDR3 sequence: CAISGVWLAGALSYNEQFF. The DNA for the CDR3 is TGTGCCATCAGTGGTGTCTGGCTAGCGGGAGCCCTCTCCTACAATGAGCAGTTCTTC.